These T cell receptor beta chains were read from a single sample in a study of regulatory dendritic cells for organ transplantation. The data were produced by immunoSEQ multiplex PCR, yet TCRdb's version contains in-frame clones alone and is incomplete. Among under 50,000 clones listed, 85% to 95% were seen once. The sample consisted of naive CD8+ T cells from blood. The receptors were sampled from a human donor in good health. Each CDR3 is given with its conserved first and last residue. A D gene is named only where the DNA matches it firmly. Not every row has a clone size; where given, it reads once, few, many or a size class.

j_call d_call v_call clone_size cdr3_aa cdr3_nt
TRBJ2-5 - TRBV28 - CASLTLRLGKETQYF TGTGCCAGCCTGACTCTAAGGTTGGGAAAAGAGACCCAGTACTTC
TRBJ2-7 TRBD1 TRBV11-1 - CASSSGQGGEQYF TGTGCCAGCAGCTCGGGACAGGGCGGCGAGCAGTACTTC
TRBJ2-7 - TRBV9 - CASSVAWSKVDEQYF TGTGCCAGCAGCGTTGCTTGGAGCAAGGTCGACGAGCAGTACTTC
TRBJ2-7 - TRBV27 - CASSAIRGGSYEQYF TGTGCCAGCAGTGCTATCAGGGGAGGGAGCTACGAGCAGTACTTC
TRBJ2-5 TRBD2 TRBV28 - CASLDAAGAGFVETQYF TGTGCCAGCCTGGATGCGGCGGGAGCGGGTTTCGTGGAGACCCAGTACTTC
TRBJ1-2 - TRBV13 - CASSSLGGSYGYTF TGTGCCAGCAGCTCATTGGGGGGCTCCTATGGCTACACCTTC
TRBJ1-1 - TRBV9 - CASSVGGGPAFF TGTGCCAGCAGCGTCGGGGGGGGTCCCGCTTTCTTT
TRBJ1-2 - TRBV7-2 - CASSSGTFETLNYGYTF TGTGCCAGCAGCAGCGGGACTTTTGAGACTCTTAACTATGGCTACACCTTC
TRBJ2-1 - TRBV7-2 - CASSLYRRSIAYNEQFF TGTGCCAGCAGCTTATATCGGCGTAGTATCGCCTACAATGAGCAGTTCTTC
TRBJ2-1 - TRBV5-4 - CASSLDPLGEFF TGTGCCAGCAGCTTGGATCCCTTGGGGGAGTTCTTC
TRBJ2-6 - TRBV27 once CASRGSGANVLTF TGTGCCAGCCGAGGCTCTGGGGCCAACGTCCTGACTTTC
TRBJ2-1 - TRBV6-6 - CASSYDGTGNEQFF TGTGCCAGCAGTTACGACGGGACGGGCAATGAGCAGTTCTTC
TRBJ2-7 TRBD1 TRBV28 - CASSFGTGDSYEQYF TGTGCCAGCAGTTTTGGGACAGGGGACTCCTACGAGCAGTACTTC
TRBJ2-5 - TRBV9 - CASSVAGNFQETQYF TGTGCCAGCAGCGTGGCAGGGAATTTTCAAGAGACCCAGTACTTC
TRBJ1-2 TRBD1 TRBV19 - CASSNSFGTGTYGYTF TGTGCCAGTAGTAATTCTTTTGGGACAGGGACATATGGCTACACCTTC
TRBJ2-2 TRBD1 TRBV4-3 - CASSYRGLTGELFF TGCGCCAGCAGCTACAGGGGGCTAACCGGGGAGCTGTTTTTT
TRBJ2-5 - TRBV14 - CASSAPSQETQYF TGTGCCAGCAGCGCACCTTCCCAAGAGACCCAGTACTTC
TRBJ2-5 - TRBV27 - CASSPSEAETQYF TGTGCCAGCAGTCCATCTGAAGCGGAGACCCAGTACTTC
TRBJ2-7 TRBD1 TRBV30 - CAWSEDRGYEQYF TGTGCCTGGAGCGAGGACAGGGGCTACGAGCAGTACTTC
TRBJ1-6 TRBD1 TRBV28 - CASNLAPGTGSHSYNSPLHF TGTGCCAGCAATCTCGCCCCCGGGACAGGGAGTCACTCCTATAATTCACCCCTCCACTTT
TRBJ2-7 TRBD1 TRBV28 - CASSYGQGAPYEQYF TGTGCCAGCAGTTACGGACAGGGGGCACCCTACGAGCAGTACTTC
TRBJ1-1 - TRBV11-2 - CASSLNTEAFF TGTGCCAGCAGCCTTAACACTGAAGCTTTCTTT
TRBJ1-1 - TRBV13 - CASSFPGSTEAFF TGTGCCAGCAGCTTTCCTGGGAGCACTGAAGCTTTCTTT
TRBJ2-1 - TRBV7-8 - CASSLAFPAPSSYNEQFF TGTGCCAGCAGCTTAGCGTTTCCAGCCCCGAGCTCCTACAATGAGCAGTTCTTC
TRBJ1-1 - TRBV11-3 - CASSLGSGTEAFF TGTGCCAGCAGCTTAGGAAGTGGCACTGAAGCTTTCTTT
TRBJ1-1 - TRBV11-2 - CASSSVISRGGTEAFF TGTGCCAGCAGCTCCGTTATTTCCCGCGGGGGGACTGAAGCTTTCTTT
TRBJ2-5 - TRBV7-9 - CASSFRLMETQYF TGTGCCAGCAGCTTTAGGCTAATGGAGACCCAGTACTTC
TRBJ1-2 - TRBV13 - CASSWGEDGYTF TGTGCCAGCAGCTGGGGGGAGGATGGCTACACCTTC
TRBJ2-2 - TRBV6-4 - CASSDGGLSMRELFF TGTGCCAGCAGTGACGGGGGGCTCTCAATGCGGGAGCTGTTTTTT
TRBJ2-2 - TRBV27 - CASSLSSLPGELFF TGTGCCAGCAGTTTATCGAGCTTACCCGGGGAGCTGTTTTTT
TRBJ1-4 - TRBV6-5 once CASSYSGDGNEKLFF TGTGCCAGCAGTTACTCGGGGGACGGCAATGAAAAACTGTTTTTT
TRBJ2-1 TRBD2 TRBV7-7 once CASAASGSGMVEQFF TGTGCTAGCGCGGCTAGCGGGAGCGGGATGGTTGAGCAGTTCTTC
TRBJ2-7 - TRBV7-9 - CASSFGGEQYF TGTGCCAGCAGCTTTGGGGGCGAGCAGTACTTC
TRBJ1-1 - TRBV27 - CASSFPGRTEAFF TGTGCCAGCAGTTTTCCAGGGAGGACTGAAGCTTTCTTT
TRBJ1-3 - TRBV7-9 - CASSLRETEF TGTGCCAGCAGCTTGAGGGAAACCGAATTT
TRBJ2-3 TRBD2 TRBV7-9 - CASSPTSGSYTDTQYF TGTGCCAGCAGCCCGACTAGCGGGAGCTACACAGATACGCAGTATTTT
TRBJ2-1 - TRBV29-1 - CSVRRSYNEQFF TGCAGCGTTCGTCGGTCGTACAATGAGCAGTTCTTC
TRBJ2-7 - TRBV19 - CASSIPPYEQYF TGTGCCAGTAGTATCCCACCCTACGAGCAGTACTTC
TRBJ1-1 - TRBV10-2 - CASSPGFRTEAFF TGCGCCAGCAGTCCGGGGTTTCGCACTGAAGCTTTCTTT
TRBJ2-1 TRBD1 TRBV2 - CASSVGQGLNEQFF TGTGCCAGCAGTGTAGGACAGGGTTTGAATGAGCAGTTCTTC
TRBJ1-4 - TRBV11-2 - CASSLLGPGRNEKLFF TGTGCCAGCAGCTTGCTGGGCCCGGGGAGAAATGAAAAACTGTTTTTT
TRBJ1-2 TRBD1 TRBV4-1 - CASSPPGQGGGYTF TGCGCCAGCAGCCCCCCGGGACAGGGAGGCGGCTACACCTTC
TRBJ2-7 TRBD1 TRBV2 - CATRTGHYEQYF TGTGCCACAAGGACAGGGCACTACGAGCAGTACTTC
TRBJ1-4 - TRBV20-1 once CSAKKGELFF TGCAGTGCTAAGAAGGGAGAACTGTTTTTT
TRBJ2-3 - TRBV5-3 - CARSSWATSTDTQYF TGTGCCAGAAGCTCTTGGGCCACTAGCACAGATACGCAGTATTTT
TRBJ2-7 - TRBV29-1 - CSVEVPQDYEQYF TGCAGCGTTGAAGTTCCCCAGGACTACGAGCAGTACTTC
TRBJ2-1 TRBD1 TRBV9 - CASSVRSGTGKYNEQFF TGTGCCAGCAGCGTGCGTTCAGGGACAGGAAAATACAATGAGCAGTTCTTC
TRBJ2-3 TRBD2 TRBV13 - CASSWTTGGDTDTQYF TGTGCCAGCAGCTGGACCACGGGGGGTGACACAGATACGCAGTATTTT